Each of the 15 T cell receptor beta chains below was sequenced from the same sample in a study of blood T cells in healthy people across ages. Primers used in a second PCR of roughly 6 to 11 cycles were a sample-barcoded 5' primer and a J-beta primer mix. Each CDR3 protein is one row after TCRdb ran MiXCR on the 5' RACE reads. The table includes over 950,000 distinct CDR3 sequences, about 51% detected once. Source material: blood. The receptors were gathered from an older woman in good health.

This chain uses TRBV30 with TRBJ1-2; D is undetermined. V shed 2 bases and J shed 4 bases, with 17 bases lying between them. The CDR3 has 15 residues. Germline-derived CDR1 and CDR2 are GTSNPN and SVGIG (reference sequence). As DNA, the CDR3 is TGTGCCTGGAGTCAAGCCCCGGGTTCCAGCTATGGCTACACCTTC. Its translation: CAWSQAPGSSYGYTF. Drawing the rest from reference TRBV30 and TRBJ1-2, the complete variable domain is SQTIHQWPATLVQPVGSPLSLECTVEGTSNPNLYWYRQAAGRGLQLLFYSVGIGQISSEVPQNLSASRPQDRQFILSSKKLLLSDSGFYLCAWSQAPGSSYGYTFGSGTRLTVV.

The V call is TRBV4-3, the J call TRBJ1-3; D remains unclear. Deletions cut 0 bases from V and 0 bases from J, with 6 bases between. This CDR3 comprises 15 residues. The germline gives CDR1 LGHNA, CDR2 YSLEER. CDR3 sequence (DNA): TGCGCCAGCAGCCAAGATGCAGGCTCTGGAAACACCATATATTTT. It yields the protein CASSQDAGSGNTIYF.

CDR3 nucleotide sequence: TGTGCCAGCAGCCAAGTGGGGGCGCAGATGAATCAGCCCCAGCATTTT. Translation: CASSQVGAQMNQPQHF. V and J are TRBV4-2 and TRBJ1-5, with a tentative D call TRBD1 (6 bases). Germline V CDR1 and CDR2: LGHNA, YNFKEQ. The CDR3 totals 16 residues. V lost 1 base to trimming and J lost 4 bases, with 14 bases between them.

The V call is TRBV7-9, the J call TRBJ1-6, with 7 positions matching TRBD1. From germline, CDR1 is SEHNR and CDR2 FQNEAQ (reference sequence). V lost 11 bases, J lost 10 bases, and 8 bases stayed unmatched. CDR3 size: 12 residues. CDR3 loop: CAGRQGDSPLHF. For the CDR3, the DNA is TGTGCCGGGCGACAGGGTGACTCACCCCTCCACTTT.

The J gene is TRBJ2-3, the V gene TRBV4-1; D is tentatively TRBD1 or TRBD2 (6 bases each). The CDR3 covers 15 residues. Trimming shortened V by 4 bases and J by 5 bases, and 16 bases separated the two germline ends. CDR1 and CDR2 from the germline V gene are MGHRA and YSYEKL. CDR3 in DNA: TGCGCCAGCAGCCCCGGGGGCCTATCGGGAGATACGCAGTATTTT. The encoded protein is CASSPGGLSGDTQYF.

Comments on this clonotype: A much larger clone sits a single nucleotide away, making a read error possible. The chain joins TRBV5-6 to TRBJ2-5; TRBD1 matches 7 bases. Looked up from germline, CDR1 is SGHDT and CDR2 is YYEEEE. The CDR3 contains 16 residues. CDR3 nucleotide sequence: TGTGCCAGCAGTCCTGACTGGGACAGAACCCAAGAGGCCCAGTACTTC. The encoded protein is CASSPDWDRTQEAQYF.

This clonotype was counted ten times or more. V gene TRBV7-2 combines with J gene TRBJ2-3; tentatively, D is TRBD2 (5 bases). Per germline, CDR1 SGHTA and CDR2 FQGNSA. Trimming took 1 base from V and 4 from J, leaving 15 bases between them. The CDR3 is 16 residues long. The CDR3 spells CASSLGIARRADTQYF. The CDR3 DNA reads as TGTGCCAGCAGCTTAGGAATAGCGCGACGAGCAGATACGCAGTATTTT.

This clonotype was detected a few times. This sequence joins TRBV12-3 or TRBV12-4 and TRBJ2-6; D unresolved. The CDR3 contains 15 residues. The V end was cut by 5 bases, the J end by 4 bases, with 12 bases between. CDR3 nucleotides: TGTGCCAGCAGTAGACCGGGTTTGGGGGCCAACGTCCTGACTTTC. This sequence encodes CASSRPGLGANVLTF.

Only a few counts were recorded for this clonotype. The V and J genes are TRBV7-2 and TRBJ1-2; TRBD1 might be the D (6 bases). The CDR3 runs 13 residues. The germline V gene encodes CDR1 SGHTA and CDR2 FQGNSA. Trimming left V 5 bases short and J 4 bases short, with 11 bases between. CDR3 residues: CASSQGPGYGYTF. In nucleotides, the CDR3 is TGTGCCAGCAGCCAGGGGCCTGGCTATGGCTACACCTTC.

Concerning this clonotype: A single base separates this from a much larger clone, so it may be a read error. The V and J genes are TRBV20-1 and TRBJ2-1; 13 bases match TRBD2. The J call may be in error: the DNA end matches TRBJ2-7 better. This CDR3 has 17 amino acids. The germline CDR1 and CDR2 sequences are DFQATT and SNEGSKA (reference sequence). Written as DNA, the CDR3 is TGCAGTGCCCTGGGACTAGCGGGGTCGAGCTCCTACAATGAGCAGTACTTC. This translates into CSALGLAGSSSYNEQYF.

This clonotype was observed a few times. The CDR3 spells CATSDPSTGQREQYF. CDR3 bases: TGTGCCACCAGTGACCCTTCGACAGGGCAACGCGAGCAGTACTTC. The chain combines TRBV24-1 with TRBJ2-7, with 7 bases aligning to TRBD1. The CDR3 consists of 15 residues. Germline lookup yields CDR1 KGHDR and CDR2 SFDVKD. V gave up 4 bases and J gave up 6 bases; unmatched junction bases: 11.

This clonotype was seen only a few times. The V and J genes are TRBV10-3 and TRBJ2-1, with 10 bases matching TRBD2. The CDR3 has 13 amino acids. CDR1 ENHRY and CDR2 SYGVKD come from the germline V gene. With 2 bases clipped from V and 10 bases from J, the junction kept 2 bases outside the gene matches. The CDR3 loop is CAISEGSGREQFF. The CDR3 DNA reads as TGTGCCATCAGTGAGGGTAGCGGGAGGGAGCAGTTCTTC.

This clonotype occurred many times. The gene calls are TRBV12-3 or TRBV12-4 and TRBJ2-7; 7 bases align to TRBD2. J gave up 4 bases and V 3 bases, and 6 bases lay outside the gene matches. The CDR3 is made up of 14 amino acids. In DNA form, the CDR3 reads TGTGCCAGCAGTTTTTCAGCGGGGAGTTACGAGCAGTACTTC. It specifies CASSFSAGSYEQYF.

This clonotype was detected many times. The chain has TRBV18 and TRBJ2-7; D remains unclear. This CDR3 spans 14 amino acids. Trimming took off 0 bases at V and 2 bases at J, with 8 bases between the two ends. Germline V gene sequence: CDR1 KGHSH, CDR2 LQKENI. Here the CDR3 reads CASSPPPSTYEQYF. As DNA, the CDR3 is TGTGCCAGCTCACCACCTCCCTCAACCTACGAGCAGTACTTC.

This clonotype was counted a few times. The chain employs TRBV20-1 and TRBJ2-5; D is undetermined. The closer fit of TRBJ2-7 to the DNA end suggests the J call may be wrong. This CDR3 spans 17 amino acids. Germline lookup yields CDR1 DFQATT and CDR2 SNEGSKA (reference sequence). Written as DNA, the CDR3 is TGCAGTGCAAACTACGACGACCGGTCTTCCTTATCCTACGAGCAGTACTTC. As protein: CSANYDDRSSLSYEQYF.